These 13 T cell receptor beta chains share one sample of origin, sequenced in a study of vaccination and CD4 T cells after COVID-19. Sample treatment: approximately 9-day PBMC culture with coronavirus spike peptide pools or control peptides (ViraFEST assay). Researchers used the Oncomine TCR Beta short-read assay to sequence DNA from cultured CD4+ T cells. MiXCR, run by TCRdb on the PCR reads, gives a single entry per CDR3 protein. The sample has some 16,000 distinct CDR3 sequences; roughly 69% are singletons. These TCRs are of unknown antigen specificity. Sequencing input: CD4+ T cells from blood, cultured in vitro. The receptors shown here come from a human donor who had recovered from COVID-19.

The DNA of the CDR3 is TGTGCCAGCAGCCCCGGTCCGGGGCAGCCCCAGCATTTT. This encodes CASSPGPGQPQHF. The V call is TRBV5-6, the J call TRBJ1-5; D not resolved. The CDR3 is made up of 13 amino acids. V shed 4 bases and J shed 7 bases, with 12 bases lying between them. CDR1 is SGHDT, CDR2 YYEEEE, per germline.

This chain links TRBV20-1 with TRBJ2-1; TRBD2 agrees at 9 bases. This CDR3 comprises 16 residues. V shed 3 bases and J 3 bases; nucleotides not matched to a gene: 9. From germline, CDR1 is DFQATT and CDR2 SNEGSKA (reference sequence). CDR3 sequence: CSARVSSGSIYNEQFF. For the CDR3, the DNA is TGCAGTGCTAGGGTCAGTAGCGGGAGCATCTACAATGAGCAGTTCTTC.

V and J are TRBV11-3 and TRBJ2-7; no definite D call. The CDR3 runs 15 residues. The germline gives CDR1 SGHNT, CDR2 YENEEA. Trimming cost V 2 bases and J 1 base, with 12 bases left between them. Here the CDR3 DNA reads TGTGCCAGCAGCTTAAGCGCAGGCCGATCCTACGAGCAGTACTTC. Translating it yields CASSLSAGRSYEQYF.

The genes are TRBV20-1 and TRBJ2-3; 8 bases fit TRBD2. This CDR3 is built from 13 residues. After removal of 3 bases from V and 1 base from J, the junction contained 0 bases not matched to a gene. Germline V gene lookup returns CDR1 DFQATT and CDR2 SNEGSKA (reference sequence). This chain's CDR3 is CSASSGGTDTQYF. DNA of the CDR3: TGCAGTGCTAGTAGCGGGGGCACAGATACGCAGTATTTT.

This clonotype was counted a few times. J is TRBJ1-2 and V is TRBV27; D gene unclear. The CDR3 consists of 15 residues. V dropped 7 bases and J dropped 2 bases, with 17 bases sitting between them. Looked up from germline, CDR1 is MNHEY and CDR2 is SMNVEV (reference sequence). The CDR3 sequence is CASTEVGGRNYGYTF. Here the CDR3 DNA reads TGTGCCAGCACTGAAGTGGGTGGGCGGAACTATGGCTACACCTTC.

The chain couples TRBV18 to TRBJ2-5; D is unclear. Trimming left V 3 bases short and J 5 bases short, with 13 bases between. The CDR3 runs to 14 residues. Per the germline V gene, CDR1 is KGHSH and CDR2 is LQKENI. This chain's CDR3 is CASSPTGVQETQYF. In DNA, the CDR3 is TGTGCCAGCTCACCGACTGGCGTCCAGGAGACCCAGTACTTC.

The chain combines TRBV6-1 with TRBJ2-7; no reliable D call. CDR3 size: 15 residues. Germline V gene lookup returns CDR1 MNHNS and CDR2 SASEGT. The V end was cut by 1 base, the J end by 0 bases, with 10 bases between. Here the CDR3 DNA reads TGTGCCAGCAGTGAAGACACGTCGAGCTCCTACGAGCAGTACTTC. This translates into CASSEDTSSSYEQYF.

The chain has TRBV6-1 and TRBJ1-2; D possibly corresponds to TRBD1 (6 bases). Per the germline V gene, CDR1 is MNHNS and CDR2 is SASEGT. The CDR3 loop spans 15 amino acids. V was cut by 6 bases and J by 5 bases, with 19 bases left in between. CDR3 protein: CASSPVGGARYGYTF. The CDR3 bases are TGTGCCAGCAGCCCGGTGGGGGGGGCGCGGTATGGCTACACCTTC.

This clonotype came up a few times. This chain uses TRBV5-1 with TRBJ2-3; TRBD2 is a possible D gene (5 bases). Per germline, CDR1 SGHRS and CDR2 YFSETQ. Between the trimmed V and J ends, which lost 4 bases and 6 bases, there was a span of 12 bases. There are 13 residues in the CDR3. The DNA of the CDR3 is TGCGCCAGCAGCCTTGGAGGCTCCGATACGCAGTATTTT. Residues: CASSLGGSDTQYF.

V and J are TRBV15 and TRBJ1-1; no definite D call. CDR1 is LNHNV and CDR2 is YYDKDF in the germline V gene (reference sequence). V shed 3 bases and J shed 8 bases, with 13 bases lying between them. The CDR3 has 13 amino acids. The CDR3 sequence is CATSRMSETEAFF. The CDR3 nucleotides read TGTGCCACCAGCAGGATGTCGGAGACAGAAGCTTTCTTT. Using reference TRBV15 and TRBJ1-1 for the parts outside the CDR3, the full variable domain is DAMVIQNPRYQVTQFGKPVTLSCSQTLNHNVMYWYQQKSSQAPKLLFHYYDKDFNNEADTPDNFQSRRPNTSFCFLDIRSPGLGDTAMYLCATSRMSETEAFFGQGTRLTVV.

The gene calls are TRBV10-1 and TRBJ2-1; 9 bases agree with TRBD2. Germline V CDR1 and CDR2: WNHNN, SYGVQD (reference sequence). The CDR3 covers 14 residues. With V trimmed by 5 bases and J by 4 bases, 3 bases remained unmatched. The CDR3 nucleotides are TGCGCCAGCAGTCCAAGCGGGGGGTACAATGAGCAGTTCTTC. Translated, it gives CASSPSGGYNEQFF.

The chain combines TRBV6-1 with TRBJ1-6; D is possibly TRBD1 (5 bases). Deletions cut 5 bases from V and 7 bases from J, with 12 bases between. Germline-derived CDR1 and CDR2 are MNHNS and SASEGT. This CDR3 comprises 14 residues. CDR3: CASSTRGTNSPLHF. The CDR3 DNA is TGTGCCAGCAGTACCCGGGGGACGAATTCACCCCTCCACTTT.

This clonotype was counted a single time. The V call is TRBV2, the J call TRBJ1-5; 7 bases map to TRBD1. The CDR3 is 15 amino acids. Losses at the gene ends were 3 bases for V and 7 bases for J; bases not matched to a gene: 9. The germline V gene encodes CDR1 SNHLY and CDR2 FYNNEI. In nucleotides, the CDR3 is TGTGCCAGCAGTGATAGACAGGGTATGGGGCAGCCCCAGCATTTT. This encodes CASSDRQGMGQPQHF.